This T cell receptor beta chain came from a study of early T cells in non-severe SARS-CoV-2 infection. Study-level results: Sequences matched to VDJdb favored anti-spike CD8 responses, while private and CD4 specificities were missed.

Trimming pared 1 base from V and 2 bases from J, leaving 13 bases between. Germline CDR1 is GTSNPN and CDR2 is SVGIG (reference sequence). This CDR3 has 15 amino acids. As concerns this clonotype: Its target is not known.

TCRdb reprocessed the 5' RACE reads with MiXCR, giving one entry per CDR3 protein. The sample lists around 64,000 distinct CDR3 sequences; about an eighth were seen once. V gene TRBV30 combines with J gene TRBJ2-3; a weak D match, TRBD1 (5 bases). The sequence derives from an adult who was a healthcare worker with PCR-confirmed SARS-CoV-2 infection or an uninfected control (not recorded which). Sequencing used whole blood, obtained at baseline. For the CDR3, the DNA is TGTGCCTGGAGTGAGGTCAGGGCGTCCACAGATACGCAGTATTTT. It translates to CAWSEVRASTDTQYF.